Following are 10 T cell receptor beta chains from one sample sequenced in a study of memory CD4+ T cells and cytomegalovirus serostatus. The protocol was immunoSEQ multiplex PCR, while the TCRdb copy is restricted to in-frame clones and leaves out a portion. Among 80,000 or so clones listed, approximately 78% were seen once. Single viable CD3+CD4+CD8-CD45RO+ cells were sorted as the memory CD4+ T cells. The sample taken for sequencing was memory CD4+ T cells from blood. The receptors come from an adult in good health and CMV-seropositive.

This sequence joins TRBV6-1 and TRBJ1-2; D is unclear. Germline V gene sequence: CDR1 MNHNS, CDR2 SASEGT. This CDR3 has 14 amino acids. Trimming cost V 7 bases and J 6 bases, with 18 bases left between them. The CDR3 protein is CASNLVMGADGYTF. The CDR3 DNA follows: TGTGCCAGCAACCTGGTAATGGGTGCAGATGGCTACACCTTC.

CDR3 in amino acids: CASSSGQGPQNTEAFF. CDR3 in DNA: TGTGCCAGCAGCTCGGGACAGGGGCCCCAGAACACTGAAGCTTTCTTT. The chain combines TRBV7-9 with TRBJ1-1; 10 nucleotides line up with TRBD1. The length of the CDR3 is 16 residues. Trimming at V came to 4 bases and at J to 1 base, leaving 6 bases not matched to a gene. Germline CDR1 SEHNR, CDR2 FQNEAQ (reference sequence).

This clone has ten or more counts. The chain uses TRBV27 and TRBJ2-3; TRBD2 matches at 9 bases. The CDR3 is 16 residues long. Germline V lookup: CDR1 MNHEY, CDR2 SMNVEV (reference sequence). The V and J ends lost 7 bases and 6 bases, in that order; junction bases with no gene match: 14. In DNA form, the CDR3 reads TGTGCCAGCACTGGGGGTCTAGCGGGAATGGCGGATACGCAGTATTTT. Amino acid sequence: CASTGGLAGMADTQYF.

This clone was seen just once. The chain couples TRBV4-1 to TRBJ1-1, with D possibly being TRBD1 (5 bases). V was shortened by 5 bases and J by 4 bases, with 17 bases between the two germline ends. CDR3 length: 15 amino acids. The germline V gene has CDR1 MGHRA and CDR2 YSYEKL. CDR3 sequence (DNA): TGCGCCAGCAGCAATGGGCCAGGGCGAGGCACTGAAGCTTTCTTT. Its translation is CASSNGPGRGTEAFF.

This rearrangement joins TRBV6-5 to TRBJ2-1, with D maybe TRBD2 (6 bases). The CDR3 loop spans 15 amino acids. Germline-derived CDR1 and CDR2 are MNHEY and SVGAGI. The V and J ends lost 6 bases and 2 bases respectively, with 14 bases between them. The CDR3 region is CASRLPGLPYNEQFF. The CDR3 DNA is TGTGCCAGCAGGCTGCCGGGACTGCCCTACAATGAGCAGTTCTTC.

The chain employs TRBV30 and TRBJ1-1; D gene uncertain. There are 11 residues in the CDR3. The V end was cut by 3 bases, the J end by 6 bases, with 8 bases between. Germline V CDR1 and CDR2: GTSNPN, SVGIG (reference sequence). CDR3 sequence (DNA): TGTGCCTGGAGCTTCGGCGCTGAAGCTTTCTTT. It codes for CAWSFGAEAFF.

This clone showed up just a few times. The V gene is TRBV2, the J gene TRBJ1-6; TRBD1 aligns across 8 bases. CDR3 length: 14 residues. After removal of 3 bases from V and 10 bases from J, the junction contained 5 bases not matched to a gene. Germline lookup yields CDR1 SNHLY and CDR2 FYNNEI. CDR3 sequence (DNA): TGTGCCAGCAGTGAGACAGGGGCGGGATCACCCCTCCACTTT. Translating gives CASSETGAGSPLHF.

V is TRBV4-1 and J is TRBJ1-1; D gene ambiguous. V was clipped by 1 base and J by 0 bases, with 21 bases between them. Germline lookup yields CDR1 MGHRA and CDR2 YSYEKL. The CDR3 contains 19 residues. CDR3 sequence (DNA): TGCGCCAGCAGCCAAGTAGGGAGAAGACGGGCAAGAATGAACACTGAAGCTTTCTTT. Protein: CASSQVGRRRARMNTEAFF.

About this clone: This sample includes further DNA sequences coding for the same CDR3. The chain links TRBV30 to TRBJ1-1, with D possibly TRBD1 on 6 matching bases. V gave up 3 bases and J gave up 5 bases, with 13 bases separating them. This CDR3 is 13 amino acids long. Germline CDR1 reads GTSNPN; CDR2 reads SVGIG (reference sequence). The chain's CDR3 is CAWRGAGWTEAFF. For the CDR3, the DNA is TGTGCCTGGAGGGGGGCAGGGTGGACTGAAGCTTTCTTT.

J is TRBJ1-6 and V is TRBV6-1, with no clear D. The V end was cut by 1 base, the J end by 4 bases, with 26 bases between. From germline, CDR1 is MNHNS and CDR2 SASEGT. There are 21 residues in the CDR3. CDR3 residues: CASSEDLPGFSTLSYNSPLHF. The DNA for the CDR3 is TGTGCCAGCAGTGAAGACCTTCCGGGGTTTTCAACTCTTTCATATAATTCACCCCTCCACTTT.